One and the same sample provided the 26 T cell receptor beta chains below, sequenced in a study of molecular identifiers for immune sequencing clone quantification (dated by TCRdb to about 2018). The method was PCR. TCRdb names Illumina HiSeq 4000 as the instrument used. Clones were called with MiXCR by TCRdb after fastp trimmed the public reads at Q25, and only in-frame beta chains were retained. One record per CDR3 amino acid sequence lists the most common genes and DNA. The table for this sample lists over 600,000 distinct CDR3 sequences; 15% to 20% of them were counted only once. Under 0.95% of the sample is in the top ten clones. The specimen was naive CD8+ T cells from blood, with Jurkat cell RNA spiked in. Sample cell subset or site, as interpreted from the label and publication: FACS-sorted CD8+CD4-CCR7+CD45RA+ naive T cells. The receptors here all came from a human donor in good health. Some libraries in this study had Jurkat cell RNA spiked in.

This clonotype showed up many times. V usage is TRBV27 and J usage is TRBJ1-2; 9 nucleotides align to TRBD1. The length of the CDR3 is 17 residues. The J segment lost 0 bases and the V segment lost 2 bases, leaving 7 bases of the junction unmatched. Germline-derived CDR1 and CDR2 are MNHEY and SMNVEV (reference sequence). The CDR3: CASSLTGQGPSNYGYTF. The CDR3 DNA is TGTGCCAGCAGTTTAACGGGACAGGGCCCATCTAACTATGGCTACACCTTC.

The chain has TRBV12-3 or TRBV12-4 and TRBJ2-3, with 8 bases lining up with TRBD1. V shed 7 bases, J shed 7 bases, and the junction held 10 bases outside the gene matches. The CDR3 has 14 residues. CDR3 loop: CASTPTGAVNTQYF. The CDR3 DNA follows: TGTGCCAGCACCCCGACAGGGGCAGTAAATACGCAGTATTTT.

The gene calls are TRBV19 and TRBJ2-7; D ambiguous. The germline V gene has CDR1 LNHDA and CDR2 SQIVND (reference sequence). V was shortened by 6 bases and J by 1 base, with 10 bases between the two germline ends. The CDR3 runs to 13 residues. In DNA form, the CDR3 reads TGTGCCAGTAGCATGGACCCATCCTACGAGCAGTACTTC. Its protein is CASSMDPSYEQYF.

This clonotype appeared many times. The chain carries TRBV19 and TRBJ2-7; 13 bases are a match to TRBD2. Germline V CDR1 and CDR2: LNHDA, SQIVND (reference sequence). The CDR3 has 15 residues. The V and J ends lost 9 bases and 0 bases, in that order; junction bases with no gene match: 5. CDR3 region: CASKTSGGDSYEQYF. Here the CDR3 DNA reads TGTGCCAGCAAAACTAGCGGGGGGGACTCCTACGAGCAGTACTTC.

This clonotype was detected only a few times. This chain uses TRBV7-3 with TRBJ2-3; the match to TRBD2 covers 10 bases. V shed 8 bases and J 5 bases; nucleotides not matched to a gene: 10. This CDR3 has 15 amino acids. Germline CDR1 SGHTA, CDR2 FQGTGA. The CDR3 spells CASGTGLAAKDTQYF. The CDR3 coding sequence is TGTGCCAGCGGCACCGGACTAGCGGCAAAAGATACGCAGTATTTT.

The rearrangement joins TRBV20-1 to TRBJ2-7, with D possibly TRBD1 on 6 matching bases. This CDR3 comprises 13 residues. CDR1 is DFQATT and CDR2 is SNEGSKA in the germline V gene (reference sequence). The ends were cut back, 6 bases at V and 3 bases at J, with 15 bases in the middle. This CDR3 reads CSATDSPSYEQYF. In DNA form, the CDR3 reads TGCAGTGCAACGGACAGTCCCAGCTACGAGCAGTACTTC.

A few counts support this clonotype. The chain has TRBV29-1 and TRBJ2-3; no clear D. The V end was cut by 5 bases, the J end by 4 bases, with 7 bases between. This CDR3 is 11 amino acids long. Looked up from germline, CDR1 is SQVTM and CDR2 is ANQGSEA. The CDR3 sequence: CSVLAADTQYF. CDR3 sequence (DNA): TGCAGCGTTCTGGCCGCAGATACGCAGTATTTT.

Ten or more counts support this clonotype. The chain has TRBV28 and TRBJ2-1; D remains unclear. CDR1 and CDR2 (germline): MDHEN, SYDVKM. This CDR3 is built from 15 residues. V shed 4 bases and J shed 9 bases, with 19 bases lying between them. Written as DNA, the CDR3 is TGTGCCAGCAGTTATGCATACCGGCGAGGCGGTGAGCAGTTCTTC. Translating it yields CASSYAYRRGGEQFF.

The chain has TRBV6-2 or TRBV6-3 and TRBJ2-5; D unclear. The CDR3 runs 14 residues. The V end lost 6 bases, the J end lost 7 bases, and 18 bases lay between the germline ends. CDR1 MNHEY and CDR2 SVGEGT come from the germline V gene. The CDR3 here is CASSLDIPGRTQYF. CDR3 bases: TGTGCCAGCAGCCTTGACATCCCCGGAAGGACCCAGTACTTC.

The V and J genes are TRBV27 and TRBJ1-5, with 11 positions matching TRBD1. Germline CDR1 is MNHEY and CDR2 is SMNVEV (reference sequence). With V trimmed by 6 bases and J by 5 bases, 15 bases remained unmatched. The CDR3 is 18 amino acids. CDR3 DNA: TGTGCCAGCAGAAACCTGGGACAGGGGGACGGCACGGATCAGCCCCAGCATTTT. This gives the protein CASRNLGQGDGTDQPQHF.

Comments on this clonotype: This could be a read error, since a much larger clone is one nucleotide away. The V gene is TRBV5-1, the J gene TRBJ2-3; TRBD2 agrees at 9 bases. V lost 3 bases, J lost 6 bases, and 8 bases stayed unmatched. CDR1 SGHRS and CDR2 YFSETQ come from the germline V gene. CDR3 length: 15 amino acids. The CDR3 protein is CASSSGGGAWDTQYF. In nucleotides, the CDR3 is TGCGCCAGCAGCTCTGGCGGGGGGGCCTGGGATACGCAGTATTTT.

As regards this clonotype: A read error may explain this, as a much larger clone is one base away. The chain links TRBV5-1 to TRBJ2-7; tentative D call: TRBD1 (6 bases). In germline, CDR1 is SGHRS, CDR2 YFSETQ. The CDR3 has 14 residues. This CDR3 is CASSWTTGSYGQYF. DNA of the CDR3: TGCGCCAGCAGCTGGACGACAGGATCCTACGGGCAGTACTTC. Filled out from reference TRBV5-1 and TRBJ2-7, the complete variable domain reads KAGVTQTPRYLIKTRGQQVTLSCSPISGHRSVSWYQQTPGQGLQFLFEYFSETQRNKGNFPGRFSGRQFSNSRSEMNVSTLELGDSALYLCASSWTTGSYGQYFGPGTRLTVT.

With regard to this clonotype: This likely comes from a read error, as the CDR3 has no conserved phenylalanine or tryptophan at its end. The gene calls are TRBV10-3 and TRBJ1-3; TRBD1 might be the D (6 bases). The CDR3 has 19 residues. CDR1 is ENHRY and CDR2 is SYGVKD in the germline V gene. The V end lost 2 bases, the J end lost 0 bases, and 20 bases lay between the germline ends. The CDR3 nucleotides read TGTGCCATCAGTGAGCTGGGGCAGGGGCCTGAGAGCTCTGGAAACACCATATATTAT. Its translation is CAISELGQGPESSGNTIYY.

This clonotype was observed many times. CDR3 coding DNA: TGCAGCGTCCTGACTAGCGGGAGGACCACAGATACGCAGTATTTT. Translated, it gives CSVLTSGRTTDTQYF. The V call is TRBV29-1, the J call TRBJ2-3; TRBD2 matches 13 bases. V dropped 6 bases and J dropped 2; count of bases not matched to a gene: 5. The CDR3 contains 15 residues. The germline V gene has CDR1 SQVTM and CDR2 ANQGSEA.

The V gene is TRBV30, the J gene TRBJ1-5, with a weak D call TRBD1 (6 bases). Germline V gene sequence: CDR1 GTSNPN, CDR2 SVGIG (reference sequence). V was cut by 0 bases and J by 7 bases, with 13 bases left in between. The CDR3 is 14 amino acids. CDR3 in amino acids: CAWSVGADGQPQHF. CDR3 coding DNA: TGTGCCTGGAGTGTGGGGGCGGATGGACAGCCCCAGCATTTT.

On this clonotype: Since a much larger clone is just one base distant, this may be a read error. V gene TRBV27 combines with J gene TRBJ2-7; D ambiguous. This CDR3 has 13 amino acids. Germline assignment: CDR1 MNHEY and CDR2 SMNVEV (reference sequence). CDR3: CAGSLSKTYEQYF. For the CDR3, the DNA is TGTGCCGGCAGTTTATCCAAGACCTACGAGCAGTACTTC.

This clonotype appeared many times. J is TRBJ2-3 and V is TRBV4-3, with a tentative D call TRBD2 (6 bases). This CDR3 spans 17 amino acids. Germline CDR1 is LGHNA and CDR2 is YSLEER. The ends were cut back, 2 bases at V and 0 bases at J, with 15 bases in the middle. Written as DNA, the CDR3 is TGCGCCAGCAGCCAACAACCGCCGGGGGAAAGCACAGATACGCAGTATTTT. Its translation: CASSQQPPGESTDTQYF.

This sequence joins TRBV4-1 and TRBJ2-7, with 7 nucleotides matching TRBD2. V was clipped by 1 base and J by 0 bases; unmatched bases: 6. The CDR3 sequence is 16 residues long. The germline V gene has CDR1 MGHRA and CDR2 YSYEKL. The CDR3 sequence: CASSQAPSGNSYEQYF. CDR3 coding DNA: TGCGCCAGCAGCCAAGCCCCCAGCGGGAACTCCTACGAGCAGTACTTC.

This clonotype has ten or more counts. The genes are TRBV7-6 and TRBJ1-1, with unresolved D. V lost 3 bases and J 0 bases, leaving 11 bases between the germline ends. CDR1 and CDR2 from the germline V gene are SGHVS and FNYEAQ. The CDR3 is made up of 15 amino acids. The DNA for the CDR3 is TGTGCCAGCAGCTTTGGGGAGGGTTTGAACACTGAAGCTTTCTTT. As protein: CASSFGEGLNTEAFF.

The table lists this clonotype with many counts. This chain joins TRBV6-5 and TRBJ1-2; D is possibly TRBD1 (6 bases). Germline loops: CDR1 MNHEY, CDR2 SVGAGI. V was trimmed by 2 bases and J by 7 bases, leaving 20 bases between them. The CDR3 covers 16 residues. The chain's CDR3 is CASSYIQLGGQAGYTF. In DNA, the CDR3 is TGTGCCAGCAGTTACATCCAACTGGGGGGGCAGGCTGGCTACACCTTC.

This clonotype was recorded many times. The chain links TRBV4-3 to TRBJ2-7, with unresolved D. V gave up 4 bases and J gave up 2 bases, with 12 bases separating them. Germline lookup yields CDR1 LGHNA and CDR2 YSLEER. The CDR3 consists of 14 residues. CDR3 in amino acids: CASSPGPSPYEQYF. DNA of the CDR3: TGCGCCAGCAGCCCCGGACCGAGTCCCTACGAGCAGTACTTC.

The genes are TRBV7-8 and TRBJ1-4; a weak D match, TRBD1 (5 bases). Trimming left V 0 bases short and J 0 bases short, with 11 bases between. The CDR3 has 17 residues. Germline CDR1 reads SGHVS; CDR2 reads FQNEAQ. The CDR3: CASSLALTGATNEKLFF. The CDR3 DNA sequence: TGTGCCAGCAGCTTAGCGCTAACGGGGGCAACTAATGAAAAACTGTTTTTT.

This clonotype was detected many times. The chain uses TRBV9 and TRBJ2-1; D gene unclear. CDR1 is SGDLS and CDR2 is YYNGEE in the germline V gene. The V end was cut by 3 bases, the J end by 5 bases, with 12 bases between. The CDR3 covers 14 residues. CDR3 residues: CASSATHLDNEQFF. CDR3 DNA: TGTGCCAGCAGCGCCACCCACTTGGACAATGAGCAGTTCTTC.

As concerns this clonotype: A far larger clone differs by one base, so this is likely a read error. The J gene is TRBJ2-7, the V gene TRBV11-2; 8 positions agree with TRBD1. V dropped 5 bases and J dropped 2; count of bases not matched to a gene: 2. Germline assignment: CDR1 SGHAT and CDR2 FQNNGV. The CDR3 runs to 13 residues. CDR3 region: CASSARGPYEQYF. In DNA, the CDR3 is TGTGCCAGCAGCGCCAGGGGGCCCTACGAGCAGTACTTC.

This clonotype was detected only a few times. The chain links TRBV15 to TRBJ2-1; TRBD1 aligns across 7 bases. The CDR3 sequence is 21 residues long. The J segment lost 3 bases and the V segment lost 0 bases, leaving 20 bases of the junction unmatched. Germline V gene lookup returns CDR1 LNHNV and CDR2 YYDKDF (reference sequence). CDR3 DNA: TGTGCCACCAGCAGAGATCTCGGCGGACAGGTCATGTGGGAATTCTACAATGAGCAGTTCTTC. This sequence encodes CATSRDLGGQVMWEFYNEQFF.

This clonotype was counted at least ten times. This sequence joins TRBV4-1 and TRBJ1-5; 7 nucleotides align to TRBD1. J was trimmed by 6 bases and V by 1 base; bases with no gene match: 15. The CDR3 loop spans 18 amino acids. From germline, CDR1 is MGHRA and CDR2 YSYEKL. The CDR3 DNA reads TGCGCCAGCAGCCAAGGCCCGGACGGAGGGGGCTTGGGTCAGCCCCAGCATTTT. Translation: CASSQGPDGGGLGQPQHF.